The clone carrying this T cell receptor (beta chain) has a handful of counts. The antigen is unknown. TCR beta cDNA was prepared out of roughly 450 ng total RNA by means of a constant-region primer. Each TCR beta library was derived from three nested multiplex PCR rounds that employed slightly modified ARM-PCR. Researchers ran the first two PCR rounds for around 10 cycles each with TRBV1-TRBV30 forward primers and a C-beta reverse primer. One entry per CDR3 protein, called by TCRdb with MiXCR from the multiplex PCR reads. The repertoire includes about 200,000 distinct CDR3 sequences, less than 65% of them detected once, and 5.5% to 9% sits in the top ten. CDR1 is SGHAT, CDR2 FQNNGV, per germline. After removal of 1 base from V and 1 base from J, the junction contained 7 bases not matched to a gene. This CDR3 has 18 amino acids. This record belongs to a study of tumor-infiltrating lymphocytes in primary liver carcinoma. Study-wide points: Since sampling was bulk and unsorted, CD4+ and CD8+ repertoires were not compared. Researchers found tumor-adjacent and tumor-blood pairs overlapped less than tumor region pairs.

In addition to blood RNA drawn from unsorted whole blood, germline DNA was extracted. The gene calls are TRBV11-2 and TRBJ2-2; 9 bases line up with TRBD2. This receptor was obtained from a woman in her sixties or seventies with primary liver carcinoma and hepatitis B virus infection. Sequenced: peripheral blood. The CDR3 DNA reads TGTGCCAGCAGCTTAGCCCTCAGGACTAGCGAGAACACCGGGGAGCTGTTTTTT. Protein: CASSLALRTSENTGELFF. Filled out from reference TRBV11-2 and TRBJ2-2, the complete variable domain reads EAGVAQSPRYKIIEKRQSVAFWCNPISGHATLYWYQQILGQGPKLLIQFQNNGVVDDSQLPKDRFSAERLKGVDSTLKIQPAKLEDSAVYLCASSLALRTSENTGELFFGEGSRLTVL.